These 26 T cell receptor beta chains share one sample of origin, sequenced in a study of blood T cell repertoires in COVID-19. Libraries were prepared by immunoSEQ multiplex PCR; TCRdb keeps only in-frame clonotypes and omits some of them. This sample carries around 140,000 clones, 75% to 90% of them seen once, and the ten largest clones take less than 3%. The sequenced material came from peripheral blood. Receptors originate from a man aged 55 to 70 with active or convalescent COVID-19.

V usage is TRBV7-2 and J usage is TRBJ1-2; D unresolved. Germline CDR1 reads SGHTA; CDR2 reads FQGNSA. This CDR3 contains 14 residues. The V end lost 5 bases, the J end lost 3 bases, and 13 bases lay between the germline ends. CDR3 residues: CASSPATQHYGYTF. Written as DNA, the CDR3 is TGTGCCAGCAGCCCGGCGACACAGCACTATGGCTACACCTTC.

This clone was picked up one time. The genes are TRBV7-9 and TRBJ1-3, with 8 bases matching TRBD1. Germline V gene data show CDR1 as SEHNR and CDR2 as FQNEAQ (reference sequence). Losses at the gene ends were 2 bases for V and 3 bases for J; bases not matched to a gene: 3. The CDR3 spans 15 residues. The CDR3 DNA sequence: TGTGCCAGCAGCTTAACAGGGGGGTATGGAAACACCATATATTTT. Encoded protein: CASSLTGGYGNTIYF.

This chain links TRBV18 with TRBJ1-1; TRBD1 matches at 8 bases. V was pared by 6 bases and J by 7 bases, with 10 bases of the junction left unmatched. Germline V CDR1 and CDR2: KGHSH, LQKENI. The CDR3 extends over 14 amino acids. Here the CDR3 reads CASSPGQVHHEAFF. In nucleotides, the CDR3 is TGTGCCAGCTCCCCGGGACAGGTTCATCATGAAGCTTTCTTT. Full variable domain (remainder filled in from reference TRBV18 and TRBJ1-1): NAGVMQNPRHLVRRRGQEARLRCSPMKGHSHVYWYRQLPEEGLKFMVYLQKENIIDESGMPKERFSAEFPKEGPSILRIQQVVRGDSAAYFCASSPGQVHHEAFFGQGTRLTVV.

The gene calls are TRBV6-4 and TRBJ2-7; 10 nucleotides line up with TRBD2. There are 15 residues in the CDR3. Germline CDR1 is MRHNA and CDR2 is SNTAGT. After removal of 6 bases from V and 4 bases from J, the junction contained 9 bases not matched to a gene. CDR3 bases: TGTGCCAGCAGGCGGGAAGCGGGGGGGCCATACGAGCAGTACTTC. It specifies CASRREAGGPYEQYF.

The V gene is TRBV28, the J gene TRBJ2-1; 9 bases are a match to TRBD1. The ends lost 2 bases at V and 9 bases at J; junction bases unmatched: 5. The CDR3 spans 14 residues. Germline CDR1 MDHEN, CDR2 SYDVKM. Written as DNA, the CDR3 is TGTGCCAGCAGTTTACTAATACAGGGGGCTGAGCAGTTCTTC. Its translation: CASSLLIQGAEQFF.

The chain joins TRBV2 to TRBJ2-3; 15 bases are a match to TRBD2. Trimming removed 7 bases from V and 6 bases from J; junction bases left unmatched: 11. This CDR3 region has 17 residues. Germline assignment: CDR1 SNHLY and CDR2 FYNNEI. For the CDR3, the DNA is TGTGCCAGCACCCACGGACTAGCGGGAGGGCCAGTCGATACGCAGTATTTT. It specifies CASTHGLAGGPVDTQYF.

This clone occurred many times. V is TRBV6-6 and J is TRBJ1-2; D unresolved. The CDR3 loop spans 14 amino acids. Trimming left V 0 bases short and J 3 bases short, with 8 bases between. Germline lookup yields CDR1 MNHNY and CDR2 SVGAGI (reference sequence). The CDR3 is CASSYSGRHYGYTF. The CDR3 nucleotides are TGTGCCAGCAGTTACTCCGGGAGGCACTATGGCTACACCTTC.

This clone has only one observation. The CDR3 bases are TGTGCCAGCAGCCAAGAGGCGCGGGGGTTTGGAGGCGAAAAACTGTTTTTT. Translating gives CASSQEARGFGGEKLFF. V is TRBV4-2 and J is TRBJ1-4; tentative D call: TRBD1 (5 bases). The CDR3 loop spans 17 amino acids. Trimming took 0 bases from V and 8 from J, leaving 19 bases between them. Germline lookup yields CDR1 LGHNA and CDR2 YNFKEQ.

In DNA form, the CDR3 reads TGTGCCAGCAGCCACTACAGTGGAGAGACCCAGTACTTC. Translated: CASSHYSGETQYF. The rearrangement joins TRBV3-1 (or the pseudogene TRBV3-2) to TRBJ2-5; D call uncertain. Per the germline V gene, CDR1 is LGHDT and CDR2 is YNNKEL (reference sequence). The length of the CDR3 is 13 residues. Trimming took 3 bases from V and 4 from J, leaving 9 bases between them.

This clone has just a few counts. CDR3 in amino acids: CASSLVQGAHEQYF. The CDR3 coding sequence is TGTGCCAGCAGCTTGGTGCAGGGGGCCCACGAGCAGTACTTC. This rearrangement joins TRBV5-4 to TRBJ2-7; 8 bases match TRBD1. CDR1 is SGHNT and CDR2 is YYREEE in the germline V gene (reference sequence). This CDR3 spans 14 amino acids. The junction had 4 bases not matched to a gene; V was cut back by 0 bases and J by 5 bases. Full variable domain (outside the CDR3, taken from reference TRBV5-4 and TRBJ2-7): ETGVTQSPTHLIKTRGQQVTLRCSSQSGHNTVSWYQQALGQGPQFIFQYYREEENGRGNFPPRFSGLQFPNYSSELNVNALELDDSALYLCASSLVQGAHEQYFGPGTRLTVT.

The chain couples TRBV3-1 (or the pseudogene TRBV3-2) to TRBJ1-1; D gene unclear. CDR1 and CDR2 from the germline V gene are LGHDT and YNNKEL (reference sequence). V shed 0 bases and J shed 4 bases, with 15 bases lying between them. The CDR3 is 16 amino acids. The CDR3 reads CASSQDMRTVGTEAFF. The DNA for the CDR3 is TGTGCCAGCAGCCAAGATATGAGAACAGTCGGCACTGAAGCTTTCTTT.

This clone was found once. The chain uses TRBV7-9 and TRBJ1-1; TRBD1 matches 7 bases. V shed 3 bases, J shed 5 bases, and the junction held 6 bases outside the gene matches. The germline gives CDR1 SEHNR, CDR2 FQNEAQ (reference sequence). This CDR3 has 14 residues. CDR3: CASSFIDRETEAFF. The CDR3 region has the DNA TGTGCCAGCAGCTTTATAGACAGGGAAACTGAAGCTTTCTTT.

The chain has TRBV5-4 and TRBJ1-6; TRBD1 agrees at 8 bases. The V and J ends lost 1 base and 9 bases, in that order; junction bases with no gene match: 9. CDR1 is SGHNT, CDR2 YYREEE, per germline (reference sequence). The CDR3 runs 16 residues. The CDR3 region is CASSLPGQGGSSPLHF. Here the CDR3 DNA reads TGTGCCAGCAGCTTGCCCGGACAGGGTGGGAGTTCACCCCTCCACTTT.

The V gene is TRBV28, the J gene TRBJ1-6; perhaps TRBD1 as D (5 bases). With 3 bases removed from V and 10 bases from J, the gap between germline ends came to 16 bases. The CDR3 length is 15 residues. Per the germline V gene, CDR1 is MDHEN and CDR2 is SYDVKM. CDR3 coding DNA: TGTGCCAGCAGTTTGCAGTTGGGGCGCGAGTCACCCCTCCACTTT. Its protein product is CASSLQLGRESPLHF.

The rearrangement links TRBV29-1 to TRBJ2-6; a weak D match, TRBD1 (5 bases). Trimming cost V 3 bases and J 4 bases, with 16 bases left between them. The germline CDR1 and CDR2 sequences are SQVTM and ANQGSEA. The CDR3 is 16 residues long. In nucleotides, the CDR3 is TGCAGCGTTGAGGGCTCCAGGGCAGGGGGGGCCAACGTCCTGACTTTC. Its translation is CSVEGSRAGGANVLTF.

The chain links TRBV7-2 to TRBJ1-4; TRBD1 aligns across 10 bases. The CDR3 spans 15 residues. Germline V gene data show CDR1 as SGHTA and CDR2 as FQGNSA. V lost 5 bases and J lost 8; bases outside the gene matches: 8. CDR3 sequence: CASSPWTGGAEKLFF. The CDR3 DNA reads TGTGCCAGCAGCCCCTGGACAGGGGGAGCGGAAAAACTGTTTTTT.

This chain links TRBV7-8 with TRBJ2-7; D perhaps matches TRBD2 (5 bases). Trimming cost V 1 base and J 3 bases, with 13 bases left between them. The CDR3 loop spans 15 amino acids. CDR1 is SGHVS, CDR2 FQNEAQ, per germline. The chain's CDR3 is CASSLERGPDYEQYF. DNA of the CDR3: TGTGCCAGCAGCTTAGAGCGCGGGCCCGACTACGAGCAGTACTTC. The full variable domain, completed using reference TRBV7-8 and TRBJ2-7, is GAGVSQSPRYKVAKRGQDVALRCDPISGHVSLFWYQQALGQGPEFLTYFQNEAQLDKSGLPSDRFFAERPEGSVSTLKIQRTQQEDSAVYLCASSLERGPDYEQYFGPGTRLTVT.

The rearrangement uses TRBV5-4 and TRBJ2-7; tentatively, D is TRBD2 (6 bases). Trimming took off 4 bases at V and 7 bases at J, with 18 bases between the two ends. Germline values: CDR1 SGHNT, CDR2 YYREEE (reference sequence). The CDR3 consists of 14 residues. CDR3 loop: CASSVALGREEQYF. In nucleotides, the CDR3 is TGTGCCAGCAGCGTAGCTCTAGGACGGGAGGAGCAGTACTTC.

In its sample, this clone was seen once. The chain couples TRBV19 to TRBJ1-6; the match to TRBD1 covers 7 bases. The CDR3 covers 15 residues. Germline V lookup: CDR1 LNHDA, CDR2 SQIVND (reference sequence). After removal of 5 bases from V and 8 bases from J, the junction contained 9 bases not matched to a gene. The DNA for the CDR3 is TGTGCCAGTAGTTCCATACAGGGGTTCGATTCACCCCTCCACTTT. It is translated as CASSSIQGFDSPLHF.

The J gene is TRBJ2-2, the V gene TRBV20-1, with TRBD2 identical over 11 bases. This CDR3 is 14 amino acids long. Trimming at V came to 3 bases and at J to 6 bases, leaving 3 bases not matched to a gene. CDR1 DFQATT and CDR2 SNEGSKA come from the germline V gene (reference sequence). The CDR3: CSASSGGAAGELFF. CDR3 DNA sequence: TGCAGTGCTAGTAGCGGGGGGGCCGCCGGGGAGCTGTTTTTT.

The chain carries TRBV6-2 or TRBV6-3 and TRBJ1-2, with D perhaps matching TRBD1 (6 bases). Germline assignment: CDR1 MNHEY and CDR2 SVGEGT. The CDR3 has 14 amino acids. Trimming stripped 5 bases from V and 6 bases from J, with 16 bases between. The CDR3 DNA reads as TGTGCCAGCAGTCCGACCACAGGGTCTCATGGCTACACCTTC. Protein product: CASSPTTGSHGYTF.

This rearrangement joins TRBV5-1 to TRBJ1-3, with D maybe TRBD1 (6 bases). The V end lost 0 bases, the J end lost 4 bases, and 14 bases lay between the germline ends. The CDR3 runs 16 residues. CDR1 is SGHRS and CDR2 is YFSETQ in the germline V gene. In DNA, the CDR3 is TGCGCCAGCAGCTTGGGGTGGCAGGGGCTCGGAAACACCATATATTTT. It yields the protein CASSLGWQGLGNTIYF.

The V call is TRBV28, the J call TRBJ1-3, with D unclear. CDR3 length: 15 residues. V shed 2 bases and J shed 0 bases, with 8 bases lying between them. Germline loops: CDR1 MDHEN, CDR2 SYDVKM. CDR3 region: CASSLLGSSGNTIYF. The CDR3 nucleotides read TGTGCCAGCAGTTTACTAGGGAGCTCTGGAAACACCATATATTTT.

This chain connects TRBV18 to TRBJ2-7; a possible D gene is TRBD1 (5 bases). This CDR3 region has 16 residues. Germline V lookup: CDR1 KGHSH, CDR2 LQKENI. V dropped 2 bases and J dropped 1 base, with 15 bases sitting between them. CDR3 protein: CASSPNSGFTSYEQYF. DNA for the CDR3: TGTGCCAGCTCACCAAATTCAGGGTTCACTTCCTACGAGCAGTACTTC. The full variable domain, its missing parts supplied by reference TRBV18 and TRBJ2-7, is NAGVMQNPRHLVRRRGQEARLRCSPMKGHSHVYWYRQLPEEGLKFMVYLQKENIIDESGMPKERFSAEFPKEGPSILRIQQVVRGDSAAYFCASSPNSGFTSYEQYFGPGTRLTVT.

This sequence joins TRBV11-3 and TRBJ2-5; TRBD2 agrees at 10 bases. From germline, CDR1 is SGHNT and CDR2 YENEEA. The CDR3 has 15 amino acids. Unmatched junction bases numbered 4, after V lost 3 bases and J lost 3 bases. Written as DNA, the CDR3 is TGTGCCAGCAGCTTTAGCGGGGGGCCGGAAGAGACCCAGTACTTC. Residues: CASSFSGGPEETQYF. Based on the CDR3 plus reference TRBV11-3 and TRBJ2-5, the full variable domain is EAGVVQSPRYKIIEKKQPVAFWCNPISGHNTLYWYLQNLGQGPELLIRYENEEAVDDSQLPKDRFSAERLKGVDSTLKIQPAELGDSAVYLCASSFSGGPEETQYFGPGTRLLVL.

The chain joins TRBV10-3 to TRBJ1-6, with D perhaps matching TRBD1 (6 bases). V lost 0 bases and J 9 bases, leaving 21 bases between the germline ends. In germline, CDR1 is ENHRY, CDR2 SYGVKD. The CDR3 sequence is 18 residues long. In nucleotides, the CDR3 is TGTGCCATCAGTGAGTCTGGGGCGGGGGCGCAGGGAAGTTCACCCCTCCACTTT. Amino acid sequence: CAISESGAGAQGSSPLHF.